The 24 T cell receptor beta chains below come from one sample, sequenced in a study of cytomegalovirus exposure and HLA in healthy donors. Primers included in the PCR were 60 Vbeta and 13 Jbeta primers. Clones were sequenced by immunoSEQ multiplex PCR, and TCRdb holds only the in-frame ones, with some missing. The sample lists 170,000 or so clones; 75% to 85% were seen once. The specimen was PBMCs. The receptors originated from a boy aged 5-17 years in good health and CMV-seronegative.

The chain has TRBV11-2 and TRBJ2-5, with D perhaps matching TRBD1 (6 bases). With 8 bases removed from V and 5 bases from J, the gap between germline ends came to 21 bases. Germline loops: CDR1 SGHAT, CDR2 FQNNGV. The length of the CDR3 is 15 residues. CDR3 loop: CASRRGLGVGETQYF. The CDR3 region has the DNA TGTGCCAGCCGTAGGGGGTTGGGGGTCGGCGAGACCCAGTACTTC.

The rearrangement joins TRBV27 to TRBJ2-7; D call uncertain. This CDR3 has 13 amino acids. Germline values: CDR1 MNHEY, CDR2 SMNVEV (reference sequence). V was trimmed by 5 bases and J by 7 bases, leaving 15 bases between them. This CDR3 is CASSPTRVLEQYF. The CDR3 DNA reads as TGTGCCAGCAGTCCAACCCGGGTCCTAGAGCAGTACTTC.

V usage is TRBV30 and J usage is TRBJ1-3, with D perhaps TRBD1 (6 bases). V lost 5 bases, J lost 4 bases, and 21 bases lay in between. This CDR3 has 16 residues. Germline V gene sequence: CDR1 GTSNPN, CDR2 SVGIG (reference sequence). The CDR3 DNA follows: TGTGCCTGGTATGGGAAGCCAGGGGCATCAGGAAACACCATATATTTT. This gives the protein CAWYGKPGASGNTIYF.

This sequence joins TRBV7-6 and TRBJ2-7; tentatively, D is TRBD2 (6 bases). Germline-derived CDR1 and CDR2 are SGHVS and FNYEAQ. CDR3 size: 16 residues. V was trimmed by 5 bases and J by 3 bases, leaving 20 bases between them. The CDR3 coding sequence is TGTGCCAGCAGCAATTCCGCGGGACTCCCCAACTACGAGCAGTACTTC. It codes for CASSNSAGLPNYEQYF.

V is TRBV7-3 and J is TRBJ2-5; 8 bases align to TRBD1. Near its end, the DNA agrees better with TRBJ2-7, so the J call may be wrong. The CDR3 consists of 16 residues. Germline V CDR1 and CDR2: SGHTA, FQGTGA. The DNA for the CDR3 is TGTGCCAGCAGCTTAACCGGGACAGGTGGGGCCTACGAGCAGTACTTC. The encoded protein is CASSLTGTGGAYEQYF.

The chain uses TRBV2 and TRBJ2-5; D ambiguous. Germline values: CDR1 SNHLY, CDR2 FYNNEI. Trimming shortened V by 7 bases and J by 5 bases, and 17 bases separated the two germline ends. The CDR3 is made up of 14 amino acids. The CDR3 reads CASTPTLSWETQYF. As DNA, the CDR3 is TGTGCCAGCACCCCGACTCTATCTTGGGAGACCCAGTACTTC.

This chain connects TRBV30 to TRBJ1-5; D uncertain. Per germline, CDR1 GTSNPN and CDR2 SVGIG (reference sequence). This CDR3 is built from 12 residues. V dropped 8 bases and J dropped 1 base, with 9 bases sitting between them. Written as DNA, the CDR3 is TGTGCCGGTGGGCGAAGCAATCAGCCCCAGCATTTT. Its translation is CAGGRSNQPQHF.

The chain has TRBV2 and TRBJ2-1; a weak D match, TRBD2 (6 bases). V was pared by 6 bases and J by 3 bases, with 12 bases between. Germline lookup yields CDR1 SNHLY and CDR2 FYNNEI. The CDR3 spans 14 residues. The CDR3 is CASSDSGVYNEQFF. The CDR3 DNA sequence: TGTGCCAGCAGCGACTCGGGGGTCTACAATGAGCAGTTCTTC.

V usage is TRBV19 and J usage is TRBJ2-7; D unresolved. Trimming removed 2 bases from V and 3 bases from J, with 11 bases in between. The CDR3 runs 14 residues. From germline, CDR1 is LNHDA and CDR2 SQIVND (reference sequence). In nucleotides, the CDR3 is TGTGCCAGTAGTATAACGGAGCCCGGCTACGAGCAGTACTTC. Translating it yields CASSITEPGYEQYF.

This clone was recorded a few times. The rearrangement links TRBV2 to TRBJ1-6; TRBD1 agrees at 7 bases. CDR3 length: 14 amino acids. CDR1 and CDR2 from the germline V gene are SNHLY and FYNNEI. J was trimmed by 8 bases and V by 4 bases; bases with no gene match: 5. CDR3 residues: CASSGQGLDSPLHF. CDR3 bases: TGTGCCAGCAGTGGACAGGGATTAGATTCACCCCTCCACTTT.

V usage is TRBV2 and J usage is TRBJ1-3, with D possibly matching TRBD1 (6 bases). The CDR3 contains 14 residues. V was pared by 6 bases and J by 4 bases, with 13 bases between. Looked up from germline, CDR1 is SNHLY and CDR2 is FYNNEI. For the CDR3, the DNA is TGTGCCAGCAGCCGGGACATATCAGGAAACACCATATATTTT. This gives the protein CASSRDISGNTIYF.

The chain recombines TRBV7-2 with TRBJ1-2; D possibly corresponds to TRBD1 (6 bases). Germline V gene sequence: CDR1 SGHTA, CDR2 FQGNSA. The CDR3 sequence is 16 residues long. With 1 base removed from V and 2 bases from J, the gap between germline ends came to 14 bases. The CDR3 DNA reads TGTGCCAGCAGCTTAGACCACAGGGCGTGGAACTATGGCTACACCTTC. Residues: CASSLDHRAWNYGYTF.

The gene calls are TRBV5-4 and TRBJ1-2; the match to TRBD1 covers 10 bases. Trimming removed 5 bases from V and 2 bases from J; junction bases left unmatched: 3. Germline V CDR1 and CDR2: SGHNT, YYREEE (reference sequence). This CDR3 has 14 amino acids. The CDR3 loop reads CASRRDRGNYGYTF. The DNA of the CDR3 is TGTGCCAGCAGGAGGGACAGGGGAAACTATGGCTACACCTTC.

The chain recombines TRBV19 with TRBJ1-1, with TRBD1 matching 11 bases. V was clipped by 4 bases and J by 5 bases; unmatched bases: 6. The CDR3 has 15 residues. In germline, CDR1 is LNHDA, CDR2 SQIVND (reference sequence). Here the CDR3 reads CASSTWTGGGTEAFF. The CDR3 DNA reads TGTGCCAGTAGTACTTGGACAGGGGGCGGTACTGAAGCTTTCTTT.

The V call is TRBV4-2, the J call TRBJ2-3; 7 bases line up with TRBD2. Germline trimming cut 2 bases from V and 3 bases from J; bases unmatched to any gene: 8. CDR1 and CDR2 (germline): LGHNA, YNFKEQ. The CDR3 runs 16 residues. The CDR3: CASSQILQRDTDTQYF. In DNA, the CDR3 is TGTGCCAGCAGCCAAATACTCCAGCGGGATACAGATACGCAGTATTTT.

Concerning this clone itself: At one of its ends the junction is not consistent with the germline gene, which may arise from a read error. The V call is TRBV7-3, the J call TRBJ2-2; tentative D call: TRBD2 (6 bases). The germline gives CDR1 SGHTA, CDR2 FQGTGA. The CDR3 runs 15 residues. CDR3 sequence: CASGLVAGGTGELFF. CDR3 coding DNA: TGTGCCAGCGGCTTGGTTGCCGGGGGAACCGGGGAGCTGTTTTTT.

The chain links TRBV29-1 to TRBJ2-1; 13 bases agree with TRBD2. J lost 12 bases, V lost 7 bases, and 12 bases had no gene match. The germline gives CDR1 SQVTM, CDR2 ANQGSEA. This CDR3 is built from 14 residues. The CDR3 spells CSAGTSGIGTGQFF. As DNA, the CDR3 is TGCAGCGCCGGGACTAGCGGGATAGGAACCGGGCAGTTCTTC.

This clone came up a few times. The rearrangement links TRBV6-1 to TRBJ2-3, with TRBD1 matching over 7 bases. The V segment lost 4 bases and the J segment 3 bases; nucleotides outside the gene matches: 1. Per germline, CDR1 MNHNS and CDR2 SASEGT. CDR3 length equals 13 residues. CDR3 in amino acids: CASSVDRTDTQYF. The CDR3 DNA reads TGTGCCAGCAGTGTGGACAGGACAGATACGCAGTATTTT.

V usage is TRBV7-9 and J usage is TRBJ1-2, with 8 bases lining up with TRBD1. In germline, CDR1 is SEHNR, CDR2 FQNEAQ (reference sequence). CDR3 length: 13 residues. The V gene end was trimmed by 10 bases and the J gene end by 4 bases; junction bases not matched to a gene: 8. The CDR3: CATHGGQAYGYTF. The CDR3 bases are TGTGCCACCCATGGGGGACAGGCCTATGGCTACACCTTC.

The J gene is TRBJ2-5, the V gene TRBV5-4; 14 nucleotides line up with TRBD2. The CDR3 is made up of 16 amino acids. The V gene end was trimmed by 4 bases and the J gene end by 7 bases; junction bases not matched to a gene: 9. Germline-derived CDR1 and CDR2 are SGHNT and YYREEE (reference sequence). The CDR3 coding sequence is TGTGCCAGCAGCCGGGGACTAGCGGGGGAATATGGGACCCAGTACTTC. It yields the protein CASSRGLAGEYGTQYF. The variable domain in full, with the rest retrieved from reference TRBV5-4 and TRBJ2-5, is ETGVTQSPTHLIKTRGQQVTLRCSSQSGHNTVSWYQQALGQGPQFIFQYYREEENGRGNFPPRFSGLQFPNYSSELNVNALELDDSALYLCASSRGLAGEYGTQYFGPGTRLLVL.

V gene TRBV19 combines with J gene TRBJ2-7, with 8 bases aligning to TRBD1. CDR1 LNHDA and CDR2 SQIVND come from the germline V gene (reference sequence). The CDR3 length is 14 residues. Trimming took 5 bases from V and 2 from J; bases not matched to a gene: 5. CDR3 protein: CASSAPGQAYEQYF. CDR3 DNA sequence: TGTGCCAGTAGTGCCCCGGGACAGGCCTACGAGCAGTACTTC.

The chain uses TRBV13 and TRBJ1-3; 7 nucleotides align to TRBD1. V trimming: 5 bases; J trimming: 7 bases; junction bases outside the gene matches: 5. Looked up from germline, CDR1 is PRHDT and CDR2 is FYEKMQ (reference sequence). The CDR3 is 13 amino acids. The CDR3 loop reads CASSPTGRNTIYF. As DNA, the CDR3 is TGTGCCAGCAGCCCGACAGGGCGGAACACCATATATTTT.

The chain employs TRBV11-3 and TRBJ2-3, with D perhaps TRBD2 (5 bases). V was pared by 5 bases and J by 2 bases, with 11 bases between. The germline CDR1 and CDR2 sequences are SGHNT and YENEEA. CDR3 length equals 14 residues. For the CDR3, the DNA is TGTGCCAGCAGCCTAACGGGGAACACAGATACGCAGTATTTT. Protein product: CASSLTGNTDTQYF.

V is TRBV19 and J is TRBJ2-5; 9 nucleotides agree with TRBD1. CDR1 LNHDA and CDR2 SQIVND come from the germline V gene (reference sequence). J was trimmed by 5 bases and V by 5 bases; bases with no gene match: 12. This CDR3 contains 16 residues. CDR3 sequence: CASSWDRDIGEETQYF. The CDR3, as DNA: TGTGCCAGTAGTTGGGACAGGGACATCGGGGAGGAGACCCAGTACTTC.